This is a list of T cell receptor beta chains from one sample in a study of blood T cell repertoires in COVID-19. TCRdb's table, derived via immunoSEQ multiplex PCR, lists solely in-frame clones and lacks some. The sample includes 200,000 or so clones, roughly 88% of them seen just once. The sequenced sample was PBMCs or T cells enriched from blood (not recorded which). The receptors were sampled from a woman between 40 and 50 years old with acute COVID-19. CDR3s include the opening cysteine and the closing phenylalanine or tryptophan. Each record gives: J gene, CDR3 length, V gene, D gene, clone size, CDR3 protein, CDR3 DNA. A D gene is named only where the DNA matches it firmly. Expanded clones are given a class, and other clones once, few, many or no size at all.

j_gene: TRBJ1-3; len: 15; v_gene: TRBV10-1; d_gene: -; abundance: -; CDR3aa: CASSEGGTHGNTIYF; CDR3nt: TGCGCCAGCAGTGAGGGGGGGACTCACGGAAACACCATATATTTT
j_gene: TRBJ2-3; len: 14; v_gene: TRBV4-1; d_gene: TRBD2; abundance: -; CDR3aa: CASSYSGGADTQYF; CDR3nt: TGCGCCAGCAGCTATAGCGGGGGGGCAGACACGCAGTATTTT
j_gene: TRBJ2-3; len: 15; v_gene: TRBV25-1; d_gene: -; abundance: -; CDR3aa: CASSFRGPRQDTQYF; CDR3nt: TGTGCCAGCAGTTTCCGAGGGCCCCGGCAGGATACGCAGTATTTT
j_gene: TRBJ1-2; len: 14; v_gene: TRBV6-5; d_gene: -; abundance: -; CDR3aa: CASSYSGGPYGYTF; CDR3nt: TGTGCCAGCAGTTACTCCGGGGGACCCTATGGCTACACCTTC
j_gene: TRBJ1-2; len: 17; v_gene: TRBV3-1/TRBV3-2; d_gene: -; abundance: -; CDR3aa: CASSQVVGSGEKRGYTF; CDR3nt: TGTGCCAGCAGCCAAGTTGTCGGTTCAGGGGAAAAACGTGGCTACACCTTC
j_gene: TRBJ2-1; len: 15; v_gene: TRBV11-3; d_gene: TRBD1; abundance: -; CDR3aa: CASSLGGDRYNEQFF; CDR3nt: TGTGCCAGCAGCTTAGGGGGGGACAGGTACAATGAGCAGTTCTTC
j_gene: TRBJ1-4; len: 15; v_gene: TRBV5-1; d_gene: -; abundance: -; CDR3aa: CASRSGVSTNEKLFF; CDR3nt: TGCGCCAGCAGGTCGGGGGTCTCAACTAATGAAAAACTGTTTTTT
j_gene: TRBJ2-7; len: 14; v_gene: TRBV7-2; d_gene: -; abundance: once; CDR3aa: CASSLSSGAYEQYF; CDR3nt: TGTGCCAGCAGCCTATCCTCGGGGGCCTACGAGCAGTACTTC
j_gene: TRBJ1-1; len: 15; v_gene: TRBV2; d_gene: -; abundance: -; CDR3aa: CASSELYGGNTEAFF; CDR3nt: TGTGCCAGCAGTGAACTCTATGGCGGGAACACTGAAGCTTTCTTT
j_gene: TRBJ1-1; len: 14; v_gene: TRBV5-6; d_gene: -; abundance: -; CDR3aa: CASSLAGKNTEAFF; CDR3nt: TGTGCCAGCAGCTTGGCAGGAAAGAACACTGAAGCTTTCTTT
j_gene: TRBJ1-3; len: 14; v_gene: TRBV5-4; d_gene: -; abundance: -; CDR3aa: CASMIGGTGNTIYF; CDR3nt: TGTGCCAGCATGATCGGGGGGACTGGAAACACCATATATTTT
j_gene: TRBJ2-3; len: 12; v_gene: TRBV11-2; d_gene: -; abundance: -; CDR3aa: CASSPRLDTQYF; CDR3nt: TGTGCCAGCAGCCCCAGGTTGGATACGCAGTATTTT
j_gene: TRBJ1-2; len: 14; v_gene: TRBV18; d_gene: -; abundance: -; CDR3aa: CASSPIGGNYGYTF; CDR3nt: TGTGCCAGCTCACCAATCGGGGGGAACTATGGCTACACCTTC
j_gene: TRBJ1-6; len: 15; v_gene: TRBV6-1; d_gene: TRBD1; abundance: -; CDR3aa: CASSEVRTGNSPLHF; CDR3nt: TGTGCCAGCAGTGAAGTAAGGACAGGGAATTCACCCCTCCACTTT
j_gene: TRBJ2-3; len: 16; v_gene: TRBV19; d_gene: TRBD1; abundance: once; CDR3aa: CASSIQAQGATDTQYF; CDR3nt: TGTGCCAGTAGTATACAGGCACAGGGGGCAACAGATACGCAGTATTTT
j_gene: TRBJ1-6; len: 14; v_gene: TRBV5-1; d_gene: TRBD1; abundance: -; CDR3aa: CASSLPGQASPLHF; CDR3nt: TGCGCCAGCAGCTTGCCGGGACAGGCTTCACCCCTCCACTTT
j_gene: TRBJ2-7; len: 14; v_gene: TRBV5-1; d_gene: TRBD1; abundance: -; CDR3aa: CASSLKTGGVEQYF; CDR3nt: TGCGCCAGCAGCTTGAAGACAGGGGGCGTCGAGCAGTACTTC